This T cell receptor (beta chain) was observed in a study of tissue T cells after allogeneic stem cell transplantation. Points on this clone: Its antigen is not identified. Germline and genes: mouse. The sequence runs out 1 residue before the end of the CDR3; the remainder is reconstructed from the germline J gene.

Study-wide results and caveats: Within patients, tissue anatomy strongly shaped TCR repertoire composition.

There are 16 residues in the CDR3. Germline loops: CDR1 SNHLY, CDR2 FYNGKV (reference sequence). The junction had 5 bases not matched to a gene; V was cut back by 6 bases and J by 0 bases. Sequencing of TCRbeta CDR3 at survey depth gave sequences and template counts. Method: immunoSEQ multiplex PCR; TCRdb's copy keeps in-frame clones and lacks some. This table has 4,900 or so clones, about 42% appearing once. Time point specified: mouse harvest day 14 after allogeneic transplant. Each mouse received 10^7 T-cell-depleted marrow cells plus 10^6 splenic CD5+ T cells by tail vein. This mouse GVHD model was MHC-mismatched B6 to BALB/c, profiled day 7 or 14.

The sequence came from a female BALB/c mouse given C57BL/6 T cells with graft-versus-host disease after an allogeneic hematopoietic cell transplant. The chain has TRBV3 and TRBJ2-3; 11 bases are a match to TRBD2. The sample was gut tissue. This CDR3 is CASRRLGGISAETLYF. CDR3 bases read: TGTGCCAGCAGGAGACTGGGGGGGATTAGTGCAGAAACGCTGTAT.